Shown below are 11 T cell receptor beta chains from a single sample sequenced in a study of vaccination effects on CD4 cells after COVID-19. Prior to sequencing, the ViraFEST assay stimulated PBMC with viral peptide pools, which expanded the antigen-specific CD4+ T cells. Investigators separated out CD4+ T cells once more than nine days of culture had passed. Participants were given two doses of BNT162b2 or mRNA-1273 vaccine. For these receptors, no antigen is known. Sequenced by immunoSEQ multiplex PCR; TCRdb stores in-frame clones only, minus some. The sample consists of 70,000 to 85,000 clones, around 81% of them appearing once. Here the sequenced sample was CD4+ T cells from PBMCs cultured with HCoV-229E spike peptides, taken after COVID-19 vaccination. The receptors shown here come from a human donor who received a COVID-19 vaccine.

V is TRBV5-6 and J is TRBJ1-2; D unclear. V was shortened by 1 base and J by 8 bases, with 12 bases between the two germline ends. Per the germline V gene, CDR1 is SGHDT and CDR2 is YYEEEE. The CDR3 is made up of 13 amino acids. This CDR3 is CASSLKQVGGYTF. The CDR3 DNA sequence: TGTGCCAGCAGCTTGAAGCAGGTCGGCGGCTACACCTTC.

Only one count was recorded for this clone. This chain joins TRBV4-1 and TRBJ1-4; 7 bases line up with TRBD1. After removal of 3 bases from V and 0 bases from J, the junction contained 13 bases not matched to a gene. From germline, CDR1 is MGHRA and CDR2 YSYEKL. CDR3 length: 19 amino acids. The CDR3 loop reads CASSQGQRIPPATNEKLFF. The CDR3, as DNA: TGCGCCAGCAGCCAGGGACAGAGGATCCCTCCTGCAACTAATGAAAAACTGTTTTTT.

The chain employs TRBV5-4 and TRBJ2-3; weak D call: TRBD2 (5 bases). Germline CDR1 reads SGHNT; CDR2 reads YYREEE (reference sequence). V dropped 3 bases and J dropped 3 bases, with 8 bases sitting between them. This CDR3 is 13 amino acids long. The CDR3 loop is CASSWTGTDTQYF. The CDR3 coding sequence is TGTGCCAGCAGCTGGACGGGAACAGATACGCAGTATTTT.

CDR3 in DNA: TGTGCCAGCAGTAGAATCACAGGGGCAAGCTCCTACAATGAGCAGTTCTTC. It translates to CASSRITGASSYNEQFF. The chain employs TRBV6-4 and TRBJ2-1, with 7 positions matching TRBD1. Germline-derived CDR1 and CDR2 are MRHNA and SNTAGT. CDR3 length: 17 residues. V shed 5 bases and J 0 bases; nucleotides not matched to a gene: 10.

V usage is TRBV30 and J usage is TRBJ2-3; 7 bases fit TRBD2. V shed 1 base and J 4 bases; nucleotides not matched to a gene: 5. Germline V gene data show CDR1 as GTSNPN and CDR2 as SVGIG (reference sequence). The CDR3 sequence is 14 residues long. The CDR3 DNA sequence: TGTGCCTGGAGTGGGACTAGGGGTTCAGATACGCAGTATTTT. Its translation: CAWSGTRGSDTQYF.

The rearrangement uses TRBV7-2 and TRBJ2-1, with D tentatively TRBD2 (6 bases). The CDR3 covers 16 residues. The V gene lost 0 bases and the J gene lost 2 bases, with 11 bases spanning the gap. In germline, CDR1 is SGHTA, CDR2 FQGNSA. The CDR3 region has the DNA TGTGCCAGCAGCTTAGCCGCTGGCGGGGCCTACAATGAGCAGTTCTTC. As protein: CASSLAAGGAYNEQFF.

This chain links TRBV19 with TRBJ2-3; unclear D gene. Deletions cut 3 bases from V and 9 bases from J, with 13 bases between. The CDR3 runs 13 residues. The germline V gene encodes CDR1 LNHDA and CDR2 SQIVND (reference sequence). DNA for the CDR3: TGTGCCAGTAGTATGATAGGTATCCGCACGCAGTATTTT. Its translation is CASSMIGIRTQYF.

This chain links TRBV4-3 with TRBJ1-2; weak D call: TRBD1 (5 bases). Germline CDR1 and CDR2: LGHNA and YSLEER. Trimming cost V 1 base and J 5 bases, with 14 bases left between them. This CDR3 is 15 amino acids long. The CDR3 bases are TGCGCCAGCAGCCAAGGGCTCAGGGCTAGGTATGGCTACACCTTC. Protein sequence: CASSQGLRARYGYTF.

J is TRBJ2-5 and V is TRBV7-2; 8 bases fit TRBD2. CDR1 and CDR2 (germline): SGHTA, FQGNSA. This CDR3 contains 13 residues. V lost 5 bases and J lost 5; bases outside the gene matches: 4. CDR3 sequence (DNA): TGTGCCAGCAGCCTCCGGGGGGGGGAGACCCAGTACTTC. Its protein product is CASSLRGGETQYF.

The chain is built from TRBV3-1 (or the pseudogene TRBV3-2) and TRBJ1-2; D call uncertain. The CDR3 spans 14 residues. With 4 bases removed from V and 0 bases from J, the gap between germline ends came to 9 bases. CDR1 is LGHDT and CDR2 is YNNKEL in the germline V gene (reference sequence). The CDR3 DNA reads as TGTGCCAGCAGCCCCCGGGGTTCTAACTATGGCTACACCTTC. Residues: CASSPRGSNYGYTF.

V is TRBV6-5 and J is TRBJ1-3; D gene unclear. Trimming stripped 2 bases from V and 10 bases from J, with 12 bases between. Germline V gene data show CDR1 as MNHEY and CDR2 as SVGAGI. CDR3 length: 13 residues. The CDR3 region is CASSYTPGATIYF. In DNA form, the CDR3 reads TGTGCCAGCAGTTACACACCGGGTGCAACCATATATTTT.